This T cell receptor beta chain was recorded in a study of CD8 T cells in Susac syndrome. With random hexamers, reverse transcription was performed on roughly 0.5 to 1 ug of RNA. A single record per CDR3 protein comes from TCRdb applying MiXCR to the immunoSEQ multiplex PCR reads. This table holds some 130,000 distinct CDR3 sequences, nearly 95% found once. Unmatched junction bases numbered 16, after V lost 5 bases and J lost 4 bases. The CDR3 spans 17 residues. Sequencing input: CD4+ T cells from PBMCs. This TCR was recovered from a human donor in good health. This rearrangement joins TRBV12-3 or TRBV12-4 to TRBJ1-2; 7 bases are a match to TRBD1. CDR3 coding DNA: TGTGCCAGCAGTCAAGGGACAGATTTTAGGAGAGGCTATGGCTACACCTTC. Encoded protein: CASSQGTDFRRGYGYTF.